One T cell receptor beta chain is described in this entry. As yet, its antigen is unknown. V dropped 4 bases and J dropped 7 bases, with 16 bases sitting between them. There are 14 residues in the CDR3. Germline V CDR1 and CDR2: MGHRA, YSYEKL. The sample comes from a study of cytomegalovirus exposure and HLA in healthy donors. Across the study: Previous work identified 90 million to 130 million unique TCR beta sequences from 150 million to 200 million T cells.

General observations from the study: Several of the most significant clusters appeared, in a later analysis, to be linked to common viral pathogens. Cytomegalovirus-associated status was assigned to 150 to 200 TCR beta chains.

Amplification used 60 Vbeta primers and 13 Jbeta primers. Profiling relied on immunoSEQ multiplex PCR, and the TCRdb table lists in-frame clones only, not all of them. The sample lists more than 95,000 clones; around 80% were seen once. The sequence was obtained from a woman aged 55 to 70 in good health and CMV-seropositive. Sequenced sample: PBMCs. The V and J genes are TRBV4-1 and TRBJ1-2; D is uncertain. CDR3 bases: TGCGCCAGCAGCCCATTAGGGAGGTCGAGTGGCTACACCTTC. Its translation: CASSPLGRSSGYTF.